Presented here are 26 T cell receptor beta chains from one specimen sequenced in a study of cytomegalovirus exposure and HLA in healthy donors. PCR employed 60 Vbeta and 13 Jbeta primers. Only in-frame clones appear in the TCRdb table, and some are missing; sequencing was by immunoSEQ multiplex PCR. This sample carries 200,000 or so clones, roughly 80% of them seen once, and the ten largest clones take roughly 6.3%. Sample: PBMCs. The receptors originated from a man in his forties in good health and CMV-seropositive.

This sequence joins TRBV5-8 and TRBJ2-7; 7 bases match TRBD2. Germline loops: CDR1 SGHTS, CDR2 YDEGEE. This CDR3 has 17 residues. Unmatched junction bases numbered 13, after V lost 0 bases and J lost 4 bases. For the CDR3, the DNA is TGTGCCAGCAGCTTGGCGGCGAAGCGGGGTCCCCGGTACGAGCAGTACTTC. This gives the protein CASSLAAKRGPRYEQYF.

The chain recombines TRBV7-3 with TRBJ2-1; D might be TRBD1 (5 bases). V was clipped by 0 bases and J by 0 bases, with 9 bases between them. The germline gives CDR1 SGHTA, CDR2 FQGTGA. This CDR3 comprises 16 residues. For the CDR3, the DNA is TGTGCCAGCAGCTTAACAGGGGCATCCTCCTACAATGAGCAGTTCTTC. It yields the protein CASSLTGASSYNEQFF.

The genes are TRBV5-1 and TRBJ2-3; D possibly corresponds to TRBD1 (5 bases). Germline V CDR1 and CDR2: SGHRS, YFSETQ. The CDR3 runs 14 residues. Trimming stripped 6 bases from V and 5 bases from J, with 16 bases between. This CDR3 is CASTQGVKGDTQYF. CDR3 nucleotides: TGCGCCAGCACTCAGGGCGTGAAGGGAGATACGCAGTATTTT.

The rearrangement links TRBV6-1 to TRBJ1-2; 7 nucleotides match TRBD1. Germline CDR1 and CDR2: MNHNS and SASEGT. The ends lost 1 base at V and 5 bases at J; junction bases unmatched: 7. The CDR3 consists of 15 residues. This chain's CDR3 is CASSEVMDRLYGYTF. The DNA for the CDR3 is TGTGCCAGCAGTGAAGTAATGGACAGGCTTTATGGCTACACCTTC.

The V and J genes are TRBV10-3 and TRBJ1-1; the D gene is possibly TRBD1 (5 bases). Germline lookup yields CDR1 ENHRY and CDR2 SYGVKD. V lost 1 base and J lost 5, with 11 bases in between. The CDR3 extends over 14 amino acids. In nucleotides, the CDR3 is TGTGCCATCAGTGAGTTGGGGTCAGGGACTGAAGCTTTCTTT. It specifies CAISELGSGTEAFF.

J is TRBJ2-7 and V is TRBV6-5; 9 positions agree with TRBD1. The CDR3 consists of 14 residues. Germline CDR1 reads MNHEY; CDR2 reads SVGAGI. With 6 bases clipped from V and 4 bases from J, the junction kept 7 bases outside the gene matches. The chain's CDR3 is CASRPAGTGYEQYF. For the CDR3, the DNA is TGTGCCAGCAGGCCCGCCGGGACAGGGTACGAGCAGTACTTC.

CDR3 region: CASSRTSGGADTQYF. DNA of the CDR3: TGTGCCAGCAGCCGAACTAGCGGGGGCGCAGATACGCAGTATTTT. The chain recombines TRBV7-3 with TRBJ2-3; 11 bases are a match to TRBD2. This CDR3 comprises 15 residues. The V segment lost 5 bases and the J segment 4 bases; nucleotides outside the gene matches: 5. Germline loops: CDR1 SGHTA, CDR2 FQGTGA.

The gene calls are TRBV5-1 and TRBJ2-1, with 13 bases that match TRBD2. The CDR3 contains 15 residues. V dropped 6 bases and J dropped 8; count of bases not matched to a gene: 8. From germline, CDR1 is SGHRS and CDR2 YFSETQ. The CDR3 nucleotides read TGCGCCAGCAACCAACTAGCGGGGGGGGGTGATGAGCAGTTCTTC. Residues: CASNQLAGGGDEQFF.

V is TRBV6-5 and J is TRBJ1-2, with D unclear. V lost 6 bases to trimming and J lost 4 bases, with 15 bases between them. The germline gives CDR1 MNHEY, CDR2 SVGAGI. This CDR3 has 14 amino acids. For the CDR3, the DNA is TGTGCCAGCAGCCTCCGGACTCGACTCTATGGCTACACCTTC. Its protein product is CASSLRTRLYGYTF.

CDR3 residues: CASSQDWTSQETQYF. CDR3 bases: TGCGCCAGCAGCCAAGATTGGACTTCACAAGAGACCCAGTACTTC. V usage is TRBV4-3 and J usage is TRBJ2-5; D is perhaps TRBD2 (5 bases). V gave up 0 bases and J gave up 2 bases, with 10 bases separating them. Germline V CDR1 and CDR2: LGHNA, YSLEER. The CDR3 sequence is 15 residues long.

Here the CDR3 DNA reads TGCGCCAGCAGCCGGTCCGTGAGACAGGCAAACTATGGCTACACCTTC. It is translated as CASSRSVRQANYGYTF. The chain employs TRBV4-3 and TRBJ1-2; TRBD1 might be the D (6 bases). The CDR3 contains 16 residues. Germline loops: CDR1 LGHNA, CDR2 YSLEER. V lost 4 bases and J lost 2, with 17 bases in between.

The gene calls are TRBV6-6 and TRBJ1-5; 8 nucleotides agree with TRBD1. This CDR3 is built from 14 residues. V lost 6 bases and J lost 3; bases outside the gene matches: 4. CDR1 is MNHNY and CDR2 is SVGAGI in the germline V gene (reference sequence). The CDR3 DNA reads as TGTGCCAGCAGCCAACAGGGGGACAATCAGCCCCAGCATTTT. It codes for CASSQQGDNQPQHF.

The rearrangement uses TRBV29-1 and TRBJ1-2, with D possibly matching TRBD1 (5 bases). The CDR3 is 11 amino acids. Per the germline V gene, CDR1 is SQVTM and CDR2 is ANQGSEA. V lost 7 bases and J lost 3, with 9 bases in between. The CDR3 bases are TGCAGCGCCCCGACAGACTATGGCTACACCTTC. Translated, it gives CSAPTDYGYTF.

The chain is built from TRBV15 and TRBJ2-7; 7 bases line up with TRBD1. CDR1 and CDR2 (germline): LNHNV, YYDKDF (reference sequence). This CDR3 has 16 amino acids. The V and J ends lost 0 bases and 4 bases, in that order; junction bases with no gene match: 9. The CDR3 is CATSRDLAGGKYEQYF. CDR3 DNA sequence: TGTGCCACCAGCAGAGATCTGGCAGGGGGAAAGTACGAGCAGTACTTC.

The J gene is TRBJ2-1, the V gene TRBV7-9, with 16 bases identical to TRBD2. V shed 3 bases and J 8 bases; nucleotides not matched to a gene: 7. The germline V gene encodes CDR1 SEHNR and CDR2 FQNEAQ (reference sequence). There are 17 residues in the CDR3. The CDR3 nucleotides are TGTGCCAGCAGCTTGGGACTAGCGGGGGGGCCTCACGATGAGCAGTTCTTC. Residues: CASSLGLAGGPHDEQFF.

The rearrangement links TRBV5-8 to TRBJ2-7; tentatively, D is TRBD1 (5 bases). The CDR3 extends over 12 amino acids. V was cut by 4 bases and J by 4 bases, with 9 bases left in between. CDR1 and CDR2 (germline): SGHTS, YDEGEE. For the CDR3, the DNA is TGTGCCAGCAGCCTGACAGTTTACGAGCAGTACTTC. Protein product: CASSLTVYEQYF. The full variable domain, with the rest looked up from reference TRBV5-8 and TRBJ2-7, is EAGVTQSPTHLIKTRGQQATLRCSPISGHTSVYWYQQALGLGLQFLLWYDEGEERNRGNFPPRFSGRQFPNYSSELNVNALELEDSALYLCASSLTVYEQYFGPGTRLTVT.

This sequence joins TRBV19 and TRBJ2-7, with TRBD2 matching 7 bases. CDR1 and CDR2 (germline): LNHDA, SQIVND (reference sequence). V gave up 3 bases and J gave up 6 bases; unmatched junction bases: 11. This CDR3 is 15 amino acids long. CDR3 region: CASSIGPTSATEQYF. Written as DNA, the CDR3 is TGTGCCAGTAGTATCGGGCCCACTAGCGCCACCGAGCAGTACTTC.

The CDR3 spells CASSPPNPGYGYTF. The CDR3, as DNA: TGTGCCAGCTCACCACCGAATCCCGGCTATGGCTACACCTTC. V gene TRBV18 combines with J gene TRBJ1-2, with D unclear. The CDR3 loop spans 14 amino acids. V was cut by 0 bases and J by 4 bases, with 9 bases left in between. Germline V gene lookup returns CDR1 KGHSH and CDR2 LQKENI.

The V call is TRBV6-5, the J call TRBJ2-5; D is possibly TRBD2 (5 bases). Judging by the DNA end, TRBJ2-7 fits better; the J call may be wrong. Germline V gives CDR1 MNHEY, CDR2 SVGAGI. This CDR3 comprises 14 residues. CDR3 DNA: TGTGCCAGCGCGGCGCTAGCCGGGTCCTACGAGCAGTACTTC. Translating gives CASAALAGSYEQYF.

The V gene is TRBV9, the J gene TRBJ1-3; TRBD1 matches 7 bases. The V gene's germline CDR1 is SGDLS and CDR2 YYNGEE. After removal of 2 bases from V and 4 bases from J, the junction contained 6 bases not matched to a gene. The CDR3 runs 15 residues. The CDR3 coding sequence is TGTGCCAGCAGCGTCACAGGGGCTTCCGGAAACACCATATATTTT. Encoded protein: CASSVTGASGNTIYF. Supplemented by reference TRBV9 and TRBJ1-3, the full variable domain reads DSGVTQTPKHLITATGQRVTLRCSPRSGDLSVYWYQQSLDQGLQFLIQYYNGEERAKGNILERFSAQQFPDLHSELNLSSLELGDSALYFCASSVTGASGNTIYFGEGSWLTVV.

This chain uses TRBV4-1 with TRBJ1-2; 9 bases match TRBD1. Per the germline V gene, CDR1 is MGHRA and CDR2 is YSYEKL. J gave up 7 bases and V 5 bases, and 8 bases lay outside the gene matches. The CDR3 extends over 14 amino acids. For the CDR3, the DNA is TGCGCCAGCAGCGCGTCGGACAGGGGAGGTGGCTACACCTTC. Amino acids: CASSASDRGGGYTF.

The CDR3 DNA sequence: TGTGCCAGCAGCTTAGAACTAGCGCCCGGGGAGCTGTTTTTT. Translating gives CASSLELAPGELFF. The chain combines TRBV7-9 with TRBJ2-2; 7 bases agree with TRBD2. CDR1 is SEHNR, CDR2 FQNEAQ, per germline (reference sequence). The CDR3 covers 14 residues. The ends lost 1 base at V and 6 bases at J; junction bases unmatched: 2.

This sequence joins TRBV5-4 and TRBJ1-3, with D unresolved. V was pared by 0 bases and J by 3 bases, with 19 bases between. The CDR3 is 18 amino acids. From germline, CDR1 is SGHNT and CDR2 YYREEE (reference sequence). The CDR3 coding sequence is TGTGCCAGCAGCTTGGTCGGGAATAACCCCTCTGGTGGAAACACCATATATTTT. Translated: CASSLVGNNPSGGNTIYF.

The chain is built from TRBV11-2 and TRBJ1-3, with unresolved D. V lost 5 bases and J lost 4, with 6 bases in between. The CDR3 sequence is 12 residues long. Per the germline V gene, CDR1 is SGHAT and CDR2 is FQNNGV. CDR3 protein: CASSPPGNTIYF. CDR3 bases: TGTGCCAGCAGCCCTCCCGGAAACACCATATATTTT. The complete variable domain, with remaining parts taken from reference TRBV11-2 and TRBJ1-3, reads EAGVAQSPRYKIIEKRQSVAFWCNPISGHATLYWYQQILGQGPKLLIQFQNNGVVDDSQLPKDRFSAERLKGVDSTLKIQPAKLEDSAVYLCASSPPGNTIYFGEGSWLTVV.

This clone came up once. The CDR3 is CASSQRVGEQYF. As DNA, the CDR3 is TGTGCCAGCAGCCAACGTGTGGGCGAGCAGTACTTC. The rearrangement joins TRBV5-8 to TRBJ2-5; D uncertain. Gene TRBJ2-7 matches the end of the DNA better, so the J call may be wrong. Germline assignment: CDR1 SGHTS and CDR2 YDEGEE. The CDR3 runs to 12 residues.

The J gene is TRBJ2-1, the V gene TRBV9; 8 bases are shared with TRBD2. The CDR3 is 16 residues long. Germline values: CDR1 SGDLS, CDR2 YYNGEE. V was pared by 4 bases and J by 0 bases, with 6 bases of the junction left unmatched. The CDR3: CASSFRAGGSYNEQFF. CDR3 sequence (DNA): TGTGCCAGCAGCTTCCGCGCGGGGGGCTCCTACAATGAGCAGTTCTTC.